These 28 T cell receptor beta chains were sequenced from one sample in a study of shared clonotypes between healthy human individuals. Some clones are missing from TCRdb's copy, which holds only in-frame ones; the method was immunoSEQ multiplex PCR. The data show approximately 510,000 clones, 75% to 85% seen once. Sequenced input: PBMCs. These receptors all stem from a woman aged 40 to 50 in good health. Some clones in this sample may be carry-over from other donors' samples.

The chain combines TRBV5-1 with TRBJ2-7, with unresolved D. This CDR3 region has 12 residues. Trimming removed 0 bases at V and 11 bases at J, with 12 bases between. The germline gives CDR1 SGHRS, CDR2 YFSETQ. The CDR3, as DNA: TGCGCCAGCAGCTTGGGTTCTGAGAAGGAGTACTTC. Translated: CASSLGSEKEYF.

This sequence joins TRBV10-3 and TRBJ1-2; D uncertain. The germline V gene has CDR1 ENHRY and CDR2 SYGVKD. The V end was cut by 4 bases, the J end by 7 bases, with 10 bases between. The CDR3 sequence is 12 residues long. In DNA form, the CDR3 reads TGTGCCATCAGTGGCCAGTCAGGTGGCTACACCTTC. This encodes CAISGQSGGYTF.

The V gene is TRBV28, the J gene TRBJ2-2; 8 bases match TRBD1. V was pared by 7 bases and J by 4 bases, with 8 bases of the junction left unmatched. Germline loops: CDR1 MDHEN, CDR2 SYDVKM. The CDR3 runs to 15 residues. The CDR3 protein is CASTPTGDLTGELFF. The DNA for the CDR3 is TGTGCCAGCACCCCGACAGGGGACCTCACCGGGGAGCTGTTTTTT.

The chain employs TRBV4-1 and TRBJ2-1; 8 bases line up with TRBD2. Germline V lookup: CDR1 MGHRA, CDR2 YSYEKL. The CDR3 covers 16 residues. V trimming: 0 bases; J trimming: 5 bases; junction bases outside the gene matches: 6. CDR3 residues: CASSQEETSAHNEQFF. In nucleotides, the CDR3 is TGCGCCAGCAGCCAAGAGGAGACTAGCGCCCACAATGAGCAGTTCTTC.

J is TRBJ1-3 and V is TRBV5-4, with D possibly matching TRBD1 (6 bases). The CDR3 length is 17 residues. Germline V gene data show CDR1 as SGHNT and CDR2 as YYREEE (reference sequence). V lost 5 bases, J lost 0 bases, and 18 bases lay in between. CDR3 loop: CASRGDTGPLSGNTIYF. The CDR3 DNA sequence: TGTGCCAGCAGGGGGGACACCGGACCGCTCTCTGGAAACACCATATATTTT.

The rearrangement links TRBV19 to TRBJ2-2; 7 bases are shared with TRBD1. The CDR3 totals 14 residues. J gave up 10 bases and V 3 bases, and 8 bases lay outside the gene matches. Germline CDR1 is LNHDA and CDR2 is SQIVND (reference sequence). CDR3 nucleotides: TGTGCCAGTAGTATTGAGGGACAGCGGAAGGAGCTGTTTTTT. This sequence encodes CASSIEGQRKELFF.

V gene TRBV5-1 combines with J gene TRBJ1-2; possible D gene TRBD1, 6 bases. V lost 5 bases and J 1 base, leaving 15 bases between the germline ends. Germline CDR1 and CDR2: SGHRS and YFSETQ. CDR3 length equals 15 residues. CDR3 DNA sequence: TGCGCCAGCAGAGCCCAACAGGGTAATAACTATGGCTACACCTTC. This codes for CASRAQQGNNYGYTF.

The CDR3 DNA sequence: TGTGCCAGCAGCTTTGGGGCGGGAGTGGAGACCCAGTACTTC. Its protein product is CASSFGAGVETQYF. The chain uses TRBV5-4 and TRBJ2-5; 7 bases line up with TRBD2. The trim removed 2 bases at V and 5 bases at J, leaving 6 bases unmatched. From germline, CDR1 is SGHNT and CDR2 YYREEE (reference sequence). The CDR3 covers 14 residues.

The gene calls are TRBV5-4 and TRBJ2-5, with 8 bases matching TRBD1. V was pared by 7 bases and J by 7 bases, with 9 bases of the junction left unmatched. This CDR3 comprises 13 residues. Germline CDR1 SGHNT, CDR2 YYREEE (reference sequence). CDR3 loop: CASDYQGAGTQYF. The DNA for the CDR3 is TGTGCCAGCGACTACCAGGGGGCTGGGACCCAGTACTTC.

As regards this clone: Other nucleotide sequences in the sample specify the same CDR3. The CDR3 loop is CASSLGTDTQYF. CDR3 DNA: TGTGCCAGCAGCTTAGGTACAGATACGCAGTATTTT. The chain links TRBV7-3 to TRBJ2-3; no definite D call. Between the trimmed V and J ends, which lost 2 bases and 3 bases, there was a span of 3 bases. Germline CDR1 and CDR2: SGHTA and FQGTGA. The CDR3 is 12 amino acids.

The chain couples TRBV11-2 to TRBJ2-1; 9 positions agree with TRBD2. The CDR3 covers 15 residues. Trimming removed 1 base from V and 8 bases from J; junction bases left unmatched: 6. In germline, CDR1 is SGHAT, CDR2 FQNNGV. The CDR3 DNA is TGTGCCAGCAGCTTAGGGCTAGCGGGAAGCCATGAGCAGTTCTTC. As protein: CASSLGLAGSHEQFF.

This clone was recorded only once. J is TRBJ2-7 and V is TRBV7-2; TRBD1 matches at 9 bases. The CDR3 extends over 15 amino acids. Germline V gene sequence: CDR1 SGHTA, CDR2 FQGNSA. The ends lost 3 bases at V and 3 bases at J; junction bases unmatched: 6. Here the CDR3 DNA reads TGTGCCAGCAGCTTGGCCGGGACAGGGAACTACGAGCAGTACTTC. Protein product: CASSLAGTGNYEQYF.

Ten or more counts support this clone. This rearrangement joins TRBV7-2 to TRBJ1-2; D not resolved. The CDR3 extends over 15 amino acids. Trimming cost V 0 bases and J 7 bases, with 15 bases left between them. CDR1 and CDR2 from the germline V gene are SGHTA and FQGNSA. This chain's CDR3 is CASSLAHGSNGGYTF. The CDR3 coding sequence is TGTGCCAGCAGCTTAGCACACGGGTCCAATGGTGGCTACACCTTC.

The V call is TRBV6-1, the J call TRBJ2-2, with unresolved D. From germline, CDR1 is MNHNS and CDR2 SASEGT. V was clipped by 2 bases and J by 2 bases, with 6 bases between them. The CDR3 runs 14 residues. CDR3 sequence: CASSEMANTGELFF. CDR3 coding DNA: TGTGCCAGCAGTGAAATGGCAAACACCGGGGAGCTGTTTTTT.

The chain links TRBV10-3 to TRBJ2-7; unclear D gene. V lost 0 bases to trimming and J lost 4 bases, with 13 bases between them. Germline V CDR1 and CDR2: ENHRY, SYGVKD. This CDR3 spans 15 amino acids. The CDR3 DNA reads as TGTGCCATCAGTGAGTCGTCGGCAGGTGAATACGAGCAGTACTTC. Translation: CAISESSAGEYEQYF.

The chain has TRBV27 and TRBJ2-1; TRBD2 aligns across 10 bases. CDR1 is MNHEY and CDR2 is SMNVEV in the germline V gene (reference sequence). The CDR3 runs to 15 residues. Trimming removed 5 bases from V and 10 bases from J; junction bases left unmatched: 11. CDR3 nucleotides: TGTGCCAGCAGTGATCGTCTAGCGGGAGTAGACGAGCAGTTCTTC. Translation gives CASSDRLAGVDEQFF.

The gene calls are TRBV6-1 and TRBJ2-7, with a weak D call TRBD2 (6 bases). The CDR3 is made up of 15 amino acids. The germline CDR1 and CDR2 sequences are MNHNS and SASEGT. With 3 bases removed from V and 2 bases from J, the gap between germline ends came to 14 bases. CDR3 in DNA: TGTGCCAGCAGTGATCGGGGGTACAGTCCCTACGAGCAGTACTTC. Amino acid sequence: CASSDRGYSPYEQYF.

V and J are TRBV25-1 and TRBJ2-1; D is ambiguous. Looked up from germline, CDR1 is MGHDK and CDR2 is SYGVNS. This CDR3 spans 15 amino acids. Trimming pared 1 base from V and 0 bases from J, leaving 7 bases between. The CDR3 coding sequence is TGTGCCAGCAGTGAATTGATGAGCTCCTACAATGAGCAGTTCTTC. Residues: CASSELMSSYNEQFF. Full variable domain (outside the CDR3, taken from reference TRBV25-1 and TRBJ2-1): EADIYQTPRYLVIGTGKKITLECSQTMGHDKMYWYQQDPGMELHLIHYSYGVNSTEKGDLSSESTVSRIRTEHFPLTLESARPSHTSQYLCASSELMSSYNEQFFGPGTRLTVL.

The V gene is TRBV6-5, the J gene TRBJ2-7; 10 bases line up with TRBD2. The germline gives CDR1 MNHEY, CDR2 SVGAGI. V was clipped by 0 bases and J by 2 bases; unmatched bases: 4. CDR3 length: 16 amino acids. The CDR3 is CASSYSSSGSAYEQYF. CDR3 bases: TGTGCCAGCAGTTACTCCTCTAGCGGGAGTGCCTACGAGCAGTACTTC.

The chain links TRBV10-1 to TRBJ1-1, with D uncertain. The CDR3 totals 13 residues. Looked up from germline, CDR1 is WNHNN and CDR2 is SYGVQD (reference sequence). Trimming took 2 bases from V and 7 from J, leaving 11 bases between them. The CDR3 sequence: CASSEDTRGEAFF. Written as DNA, the CDR3 is TGCGCCAGCAGTGAGGACACCCGTGGTGAAGCTTTCTTT.

V usage is TRBV5-1 and J usage is TRBJ2-5; D is unresolved. Germline V gene data show CDR1 as SGHRS and CDR2 as YFSETQ. V was clipped by 3 bases and J by 5 bases, with 11 bases between them. CDR3 size: 13 residues. The CDR3 sequence: CASSSTSMETQYF. In DNA, the CDR3 is TGCGCCAGCAGCTCCACCTCGATGGAGACCCAGTACTTC.

The J gene is TRBJ2-2, the V gene TRBV9, with 11 bases matching TRBD2. Per germline, CDR1 SGDLS and CDR2 YYNGEE. The V segment lost 4 bases and the J segment 3 bases; nucleotides outside the gene matches: 2. The CDR3 spans 15 residues. This CDR3 reads CASSLSGRDTGELFF. DNA for the CDR3: TGTGCCAGCAGCCTTAGCGGGAGGGACACCGGGGAGCTGTTTTTT.

This clone was detected many times. V gene TRBV5-1 combines with J gene TRBJ2-4, with 9 bases that match TRBD2. The CDR3 loop spans 19 amino acids. J gave up 1 base and V 4 bases, and 15 bases lay outside the gene matches. Looked up from germline, CDR1 is SGHRS and CDR2 is YFSETQ. The CDR3 coding sequence is TGCGCCAGCAGCCCCTCGACTAGCGGCACAGGAGGGGCCAAAAACATTCAGTACTTC. Its protein is CASSPSTSGTGGAKNIQYF.

The chain has TRBV2 and TRBJ2-5, with no clear D. This CDR3 is 14 amino acids long. V shed 3 bases and J shed 0 bases, with 8 bases lying between them. Per the germline V gene, CDR1 is SNHLY and CDR2 is FYNNEI. The CDR3 DNA reads as TGTGCCAGCAGTGACAATCTAAACCAAGAGACCCAGTACTTC. Residues: CASSDNLNQETQYF.

The chain employs TRBV27 and TRBJ2-7; 7 positions match TRBD2. V trimming: 3 bases; J trimming: 0 bases; junction bases outside the gene matches: 5. Germline CDR1 MNHEY, CDR2 SMNVEV (reference sequence). This CDR3 region has 15 residues. CDR3 amino acids: CASSFSGRNSYEQYF. The CDR3 DNA sequence: TGTGCCAGCAGTTTTTCCGGGAGGAACTCCTACGAGCAGTACTTC.

The DNA of the CDR3 is TGTGCCAGCAGTGTGTTTCTAGCGGGAATGGATGAGCAGTTCTTC. Its protein is CASSVFLAGMDEQFF. The gene calls are TRBV6-4 and TRBJ2-1; 9 bases align to TRBD2. The CDR3 runs 15 residues. CDR1 is MRHNA and CDR2 is SNTAGT in the germline V gene. V lost 4 bases and J lost 8; bases outside the gene matches: 9.

J is TRBJ2-5 and V is TRBV7-2, with TRBD2 matching 10 bases. With V trimmed by 5 bases and J by 5 bases, 5 bases remained unmatched. The CDR3 length is 14 residues. CDR1 SGHTA and CDR2 FQGNSA come from the germline V gene. CDR3 DNA: TGTGCCAGCAGCCAGGGACTAGCGCGGGAGACCCAGTACTTC. Translation gives CASSQGLARETQYF.

The chain combines TRBV27 with TRBJ2-5; D uncertain. This CDR3 is built from 14 residues. Looked up from germline, CDR1 is MNHEY and CDR2 is SMNVEV (reference sequence). Trimming removed 5 bases from V and 0 bases from J, with 10 bases in between. The CDR3 reads CASSPRYDQETQYF. For the CDR3, the DNA is TGTGCCAGCAGTCCTCGCTATGACCAAGAGACCCAGTACTTC.